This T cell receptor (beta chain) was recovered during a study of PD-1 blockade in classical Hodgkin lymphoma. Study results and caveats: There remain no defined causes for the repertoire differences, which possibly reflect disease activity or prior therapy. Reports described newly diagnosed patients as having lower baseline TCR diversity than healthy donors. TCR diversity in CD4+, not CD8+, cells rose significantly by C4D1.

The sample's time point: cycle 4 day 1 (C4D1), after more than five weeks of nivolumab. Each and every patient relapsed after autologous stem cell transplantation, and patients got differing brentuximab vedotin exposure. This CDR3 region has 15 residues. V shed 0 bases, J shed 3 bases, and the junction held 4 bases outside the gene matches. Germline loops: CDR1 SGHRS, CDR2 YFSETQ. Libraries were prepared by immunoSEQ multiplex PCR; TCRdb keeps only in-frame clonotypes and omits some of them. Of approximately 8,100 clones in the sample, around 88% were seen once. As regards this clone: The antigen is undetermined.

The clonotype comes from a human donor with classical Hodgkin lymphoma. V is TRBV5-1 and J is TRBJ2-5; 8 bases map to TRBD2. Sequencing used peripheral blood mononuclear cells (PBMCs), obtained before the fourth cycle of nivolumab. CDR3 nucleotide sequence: TGCGCCAGCAGCTTGGTGGGACTAGATAAAGAGACCCAGTACTTC. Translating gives CASSLVGLDKETQYF.